Listed below are T cell receptor beta chains from one sample, sequenced in a study of shared clonotypes between healthy human individuals. Measured with immunoSEQ multiplex PCR; TCRdb has only the in-frame clones, and not every one. The sample includes nearly 2 million clones, around 96% of them seen just once. The sequenced sample consisted of naive CD8+ T cells sorted from blood. Receptors originate from a man aged 18 to 29 in good health. Each CDR3 is given with its conserved first and last residue. Fields, in order: J gene, clone size, D gene, V gene, CDR3 protein, CDR3 DNA. D genes are given only for firm matches. The size field is filled for only some rows; it gives once, few, many or a size class.

j_call: TRBJ2-7; clone_size: -; d_call: -; v_call: TRBV29-1; cdr3_aa: CSVVGHSYEQYF; cdr3_nt: TGCAGCGTTGTGGGACACTCCTACGAGCAGTACTTC
j_call: TRBJ2-1; clone_size: -; d_call: TRBD1; v_call: TRBV10-2; cdr3_aa: CASSVRTGGFEQFF; cdr3_nt: TGCGCCAGCAGTGTAAGGACAGGGGGCTTTGAGCAGTTCTTC
j_call: TRBJ2-4; clone_size: -; d_call: -; v_call: TRBV27; cdr3_aa: CASRLNPPGGLAKNIQYF; cdr3_nt: TGTGCCAGCAGACTTAATCCCCCCGGGGGACTAGCCAAAAACATTCAGTACTTC
j_call: TRBJ2-7; clone_size: -; d_call: -; v_call: TRBV10-1; cdr3_aa: CASSEGQPSYEQYF; cdr3_nt: TGCGCCAGCAGTGAGGGGCAGCCCTCCTACGAGCAGTACTTC
j_call: TRBJ2-1; clone_size: -; d_call: -; v_call: TRBV7-9; cdr3_aa: CASSYKPSSYNEQFF; cdr3_nt: TGTGCCAGCAGCTATAAACCTAGCTCCTACAATGAGCAGTTCTTC
j_call: TRBJ2-7; clone_size: once; d_call: -; v_call: TRBV27; cdr3_aa: CASSLSLGTPYEQYF; cdr3_nt: TGTGCCAGCAGTTTATCTTTGGGAACCCCCTACGAGCAGTACTTC
j_call: TRBJ2-2; clone_size: -; d_call: TRBD2; v_call: TRBV13; cdr3_aa: CASSPDWAGVGGELFF; cdr3_nt: TGTGCCAGCAGTCCGGACTGGGCGGGAGTAGGCGGGGAGCTGTTTTTT
j_call: TRBJ2-7; clone_size: -; d_call: -; v_call: TRBV6-5; cdr3_aa: CASSYNYEQYF; cdr3_nt: TGTGCCAGCAGTTACAATTACGAGCAGTACTTC
j_call: TRBJ2-7; clone_size: -; d_call: TRBD2; v_call: TRBV9; cdr3_aa: CASSVSSGGYEQYF; cdr3_nt: TGTGCCAGCAGCGTATCTAGCGGGGGGTACGAGCAGTACTTC
j_call: TRBJ1-2; clone_size: once; d_call: -; v_call: TRBV6-1; cdr3_aa: CASSELGNYGYTF; cdr3_nt: TGTGCCAGCAGTGAACTAGGGAACTATGGCTACACCTTC
j_call: TRBJ2-7; clone_size: -; d_call: -; v_call: TRBV28; cdr3_aa: CASSRGGRGRVYEQYF; cdr3_nt: TGTGCCAGCAGCAGAGGAGGTAGGGGTAGGGTCTACGAGCAGTACTTC
j_call: TRBJ1-1; clone_size: -; d_call: TRBD1; v_call: TRBV7-6; cdr3_aa: CASSPGQGLNTEAFF; cdr3_nt: TGTGCCAGCAGCCCGGGACAGGGTTTAAACACTGAAGCTTTCTTT
j_call: TRBJ2-5; clone_size: -; d_call: TRBD2; v_call: TRBV2; cdr3_aa: CAGRGASRAFQETQYF; cdr3_nt: TGTGCCGGGAGGGGAGCCTCTCGGGCATTTCAAGAGACCCAGTACTTC
j_call: TRBJ2-7; clone_size: -; d_call: -; v_call: TRBV11-2; cdr3_aa: CASSSTESYEQYF; cdr3_nt: TGTGCCAGCAGCTCGACAGAGTCCTACGAGCAGTACTTC
j_call: TRBJ1-1; clone_size: -; d_call: -; v_call: TRBV7-8; cdr3_aa: CASSPATETNTEAFF; cdr3_nt: TGTGCCAGCAGCCCCGCGACAGAAACGAACACTGAAGCTTTCTTT
j_call: TRBJ2-1; clone_size: -; d_call: -; v_call: TRBV7-9; cdr3_aa: CASSTSGGGIYNEQFF; cdr3_nt: TGTGCCAGCAGCACCTCCGGCGGTGGGATTTACAATGAGCAGTTCTTC
j_call: TRBJ2-5; clone_size: -; d_call: -; v_call: TRBV18; cdr3_aa: CASSPPEWGYQETQYF; cdr3_nt: TGTGCCAGCTCACCACCGGAGTGGGGGTACCAAGAGACCCAGTACTTC
j_call: TRBJ2-7; clone_size: -; d_call: -; v_call: TRBV10-1; cdr3_aa: CASVRDGGMVEQYF; cdr3_nt: TGCGCCAGCGTGCGGGACGGCGGCATGGTCGAGCAGTACTTC
j_call: TRBJ2-3; clone_size: -; d_call: TRBD2; v_call: TRBV28; cdr3_aa: CASRRTSGGGQFTDTQYF; cdr3_nt: TGTGCCAGCAGAAGGACTAGCGGGGGGGGTCAATTCACAGATACGCAGTATTTT
j_call: TRBJ1-2; clone_size: -; d_call: -; v_call: TRBV5-1; cdr3_aa: CASSLSEDSANYGYTF; cdr3_nt: TGCGCCAGCAGCTTGTCGGAGGACAGTGCTAACTATGGCTACACCTTC
j_call: TRBJ1-2; clone_size: -; d_call: TRBD1; v_call: TRBV28; cdr3_aa: CASSLLGTGPYGYTF; cdr3_nt: TGTGCCAGCAGTTTATTGGGGACAGGGCCCTATGGCTACACCTTC
j_call: TRBJ1-3; clone_size: -; d_call: -; v_call: TRBV28; cdr3_aa: CASSGVSGNTIYF; cdr3_nt: TGTGCCAGCAGTGGAGTCTCTGGAAACACCATATATTTT
j_call: TRBJ2-7; clone_size: -; d_call: TRBD1; v_call: TRBV6-1; cdr3_aa: CASSADRAYEQYF; cdr3_nt: TGTGCCAGCAGTGCCGACAGGGCGTACGAGCAGTACTTC
j_call: TRBJ2-2; clone_size: -; d_call: -; v_call: TRBV9; cdr3_aa: CASSAPLGTNTGELFF; cdr3_nt: TGTGCCAGCAGCGCCCCCTTGGGAACAAACACCGGGGAGCTGTTTTTT
j_call: TRBJ1-2; clone_size: -; d_call: TRBD1; v_call: TRBV4-2; cdr3_aa: CASSPRDRGAQYGYTF; cdr3_nt: TGTGCCAGCAGCCCCCGGGACAGGGGGGCGCAATATGGCTACACCTTC
j_call: TRBJ2-2; clone_size: many; d_call: TRBD1; v_call: TRBV27; cdr3_aa: CASSVNRGRAGELFF; cdr3_nt: TGTGCCAGCAGTGTAAACAGGGGTAGAGCCGGGGAGCTGTTTTTT
j_call: TRBJ1-2; clone_size: -; d_call: -; v_call: TRBV7-9; cdr3_aa: CASSQPGFYGYTF; cdr3_nt: TGTGCCAGCAGCCAGCCAGGGTTCTATGGCTACACCTTC
j_call: TRBJ2-2; clone_size: -; d_call: -; v_call: TRBV11-2; cdr3_aa: CASSSQSGELFF; cdr3_nt: TGTGCCAGCAGCTCCCAATCCGGGGAGCTGTTTTTT
j_call: TRBJ2-5; clone_size: -; d_call: -; v_call: TRBV4-2; cdr3_aa: CASSQVVGVETQYF; cdr3_nt: TGTGCCAGCAGCCAAGTGGTAGGTGTGGAGACCCAGTACTTC
j_call: TRBJ1-2; clone_size: -; d_call: -; v_call: TRBV27; cdr3_aa: CASSPGLPANYGYTF; cdr3_nt: TGTGCCAGCAGTCCGGGACTTCCAGCTAACTATGGCTACACCTTC
j_call: TRBJ2-6; clone_size: -; d_call: TRBD2; v_call: TRBV4-3; cdr3_aa: CASSQKTAGGIGSWTNVLTF; cdr3_nt: TGCGCCAGCAGCCAAAAAACAGCGGGAGGAATTGGATCTTGGACCAACGTCCTGACTTTC
j_call: TRBJ1-1; clone_size: few; d_call: -; v_call: TRBV30; cdr3_aa: CAWGQWNTEAFF; cdr3_nt: TGTGCCTGGGGACAGTGGAACACTGAAGCTTTCTTT
j_call: TRBJ2-1; clone_size: once; d_call: TRBD2; v_call: TRBV6-5; cdr3_aa: CASSYLAGGTREQFF; cdr3_nt: TGTGCCAGCAGTTACTTGGCGGGAGGAACCCGTGAGCAGTTCTTC
j_call: TRBJ2-3; clone_size: -; d_call: TRBD2; v_call: TRBV5-8; cdr3_aa: CASGAGTVDTQYF; cdr3_nt: TGTGCCAGCGGAGCGGGGACGGTAGATACGCAGTATTTT
j_call: TRBJ2-3; clone_size: -; d_call: -; v_call: TRBV7-9; cdr3_aa: CASSLQTASTDTQYF; cdr3_nt: TGTGCCAGCAGCTTACAGACGGCTAGCACAGATACGCAGTATTTT
j_call: TRBJ1-1; clone_size: once; d_call: -; v_call: TRBV5-4; cdr3_aa: CASSPRGAGGTEAFF; cdr3_nt: TGTGCCAGCAGCCCACGAGGCGCGGGTGGCACTGAAGCTTTCTTT
j_call: TRBJ1-1; clone_size: -; d_call: -; v_call: TRBV5-1; cdr3_aa: CASSREGGTEAFF; cdr3_nt: TGCGCCAGCAGCCGGGAGGGGGGAACTGAAGCTTTCTTT
j_call: TRBJ2-7; clone_size: -; d_call: TRBD2; v_call: TRBV6-1; cdr3_aa: CASSEWTSGGPYEQYF; cdr3_nt: TGTGCCAGCAGTGAGTGGACTAGCGGGGGCCCCTACGAGCAGTACTTC
j_call: TRBJ1-2; clone_size: -; d_call: TRBD1; v_call: TRBV30; cdr3_aa: CAWTTTGGEGYTF; cdr3_nt: TGTGCCTGGACCACCACAGGGGGCGAGGGCTACACCTTC
j_call: TRBJ2-7; clone_size: -; d_call: -; v_call: TRBV28; cdr3_aa: CASSLSADYEQYF; cdr3_nt: TGTGCCAGCAGTTTATCTGCAGACTACGAGCAGTACTTC
j_call: TRBJ2-3; clone_size: -; d_call: TRBD2; v_call: TRBV11-2; cdr3_aa: CASSDRLAGGRSDTQYF; cdr3_nt: TGTGCCAGCAGCGATAGACTAGCGGGAGGGCGTTCAGATACGCAGTATTTT
j_call: TRBJ1-1; clone_size: -; d_call: -; v_call: TRBV5-6; cdr3_aa: CASSLYGTEAFF; cdr3_nt: TGTGCCAGCAGCTTGTACGGCACTGAAGCTTTCTTT
j_call: TRBJ1-2; clone_size: -; d_call: -; v_call: TRBV6-1; cdr3_aa: CASSEWEYGYTF; cdr3_nt: TGTGCCAGCAGTGAATGGGAATATGGCTACACCTTC
j_call: TRBJ2-7; clone_size: once; d_call: TRBD1; v_call: TRBV7-6; cdr3_aa: CASSPRTGSYEQYF; cdr3_nt: TGTGCCAGCAGCCCCCGGACAGGGTCCTACGAGCAGTACTTC
j_call: TRBJ2-1; clone_size: -; d_call: TRBD1; v_call: TRBV5-1; cdr3_aa: CASSFGQGNNNEQFF; cdr3_nt: TGCGCCAGCAGCTTCGGACAGGGTAATAATAATGAGCAGTTCTTC
j_call: TRBJ1-1; clone_size: -; d_call: -; v_call: TRBV5-1; cdr3_aa: CASSPWEVHGLPEAFF; cdr3_nt: TGCGCCAGCAGCCCCTGGGAAGTTCATGGTCTTCCTGAAGCTTTCTTT
j_call: TRBJ2-7; clone_size: -; d_call: TRBD1; v_call: TRBV4-1; cdr3_aa: CASSQPRTGGSYEQYF; cdr3_nt: TGCGCCAGCAGCCAACCGCGGACAGGGGGCTCATACGAGCAGTACTTC
j_call: TRBJ1-4; clone_size: -; d_call: TRBD1; v_call: TRBV6-1; cdr3_aa: CASSETGVMEKLFF; cdr3_nt: TGTGCCAGCAGTGAAACAGGGGTCATGGAAAAACTGTTTTTT
j_call: TRBJ2-7; clone_size: once; d_call: TRBD2; v_call: TRBV5-5; cdr3_aa: CASSLAPGLAIPYEQYF; cdr3_nt: TGTGCCAGCAGCTTGGCCCCCGGACTAGCGATCCCCTACGAGCAGTACTTC
j_call: TRBJ2-7; clone_size: -; d_call: TRBD2; v_call: TRBV5-1; cdr3_aa: CASSLESSGAYEQYF; cdr3_nt: TGCGCCAGCAGCTTGGAGTCTAGCGGGGCCTACGAGCAGTACTTC
j_call: TRBJ1-5; clone_size: -; d_call: TRBD1; v_call: TRBV19; cdr3_aa: CASSPGQGGNQPQHF; cdr3_nt: TGTGCCAGTAGTCCGGGACAGGGAGGCAATCAGCCCCAGCATTTT
j_call: TRBJ2-5; clone_size: -; d_call: TRBD2; v_call: TRBV5-1; cdr3_aa: CASSGSGGLETQYF; cdr3_nt: TGCGCCAGCAGCGGTAGCGGGGGTTTGGAGACCCAGTACTTC
j_call: TRBJ2-7; clone_size: -; d_call: -; v_call: TRBV11-1; cdr3_aa: CASSLLPGSYEQYF; cdr3_nt: TGTGCCAGCAGCTTACTTCCTGGGTCCTACGAGCAGTACTTC
j_call: TRBJ2-3; clone_size: -; d_call: -; v_call: TRBV19; cdr3_aa: CASSPDYYTDTQYF; cdr3_nt: TGTGCCAGTAGTCCAGACTATTACACAGATACGCAGTATTTT
j_call: TRBJ1-2; clone_size: -; d_call: -; v_call: TRBV27; cdr3_aa: CAAKRGDGYTF; cdr3_nt: TGTGCCGCCAAAAGAGGGGATGGCTACACCTTC